This is a list of T cell receptor beta chains from one sample in a study of T cell responses to AZD1222 COVID-19 vaccine. TCRdb keeps only in-frame clones here, not all; method: immunoSEQ multiplex PCR. The table includes some 120,000 clones, about nine tenths detected once. The source was peripheral blood, collected 28 days after the second AZD1222 dose. These receptors were taken from an adult who received the AZD1222 COVID-19 vaccine. Each CDR3 is given with its conserved first and last residue. A D gene is named only where the DNA matches it firmly. The size entry is marked missing in some rows and otherwise reads once, few, many or a size class.

v_gene	abundance	d_gene	len	j_gene	CDR3aa	CDR3nt
TRBV18	NA	NA	15	TRBJ2-7	CASSPRTGTVVEQYF	TGTGCCAGCTCACCCCGGACCGGGACTGTGGTCGAGCAGTACTTC
TRBV19	NA	TRBD1	14	TRBJ1-2	CASRDDRGNYGYTF	TGTGCCAGTAGGGACGACAGGGGAAACTATGGCTACACCTTC
TRBV4-1	NA	TRBD1	17	TRBJ1-6	CASSQEGTGGYNSPLHF	TGCGCCAGCAGCCAAGAGGGGACAGGGGGTTATAATTCACCCCTCCACTTT
TRBV7-2	NA	TRBD1	16	TRBJ1-3	CASSFGRGLAGNTIYF	TGTGCCAGCAGCTTTGGCAGGGGGTTAGCTGGAAACACCATATATTTT
TRBV5-1	NA	TRBD2	17	TRBJ2-1	CASSLAASGGPYNEQFF	TGCGCCAGCAGCTTGGCCGCTAGCGGGGGCCCCTACAATGAGCAGTTCTTC
TRBV7-9	NA	NA	13	TRBJ1-2	CASSFLINYGYTF	TGTGCCAGCAGCTTTCTGATTAACTATGGCTACACCTTC
TRBV6-6	NA	NA	15	TRBJ1-1	CASSYSSSGNTEAFF	TGTGCCAGCAGTTACTCGTCCTCGGGGAACACTGAAGCTTTCTTT
TRBV15	NA	NA	16	TRBJ1-4	CATSRDLAGSNEKLFF	TGTGCCACCAGCAGAGATCTGGCAGGTTCTAATGAAAAACTGTTTTTT
TRBV5-5	NA	NA	15	TRBJ1-2	CASSLVTEAWYGYTF	TGTGCCAGCAGCTTGGTGACGGAGGCTTGGTATGGCTACACCTTC
TRBV6-6	NA	TRBD1	15	TRBJ2-5	CASSYGRGLEETQYF	TGTGCCAGCAGTTACGGCAGGGGGCTGGAAGAGACCCAGTACTTC
TRBV11-2	NA	TRBD1	19	TRBJ1-3	CASSTPRTGGYRSGNTIYF	TGTGCCAGCAGCACACCCCGGACAGGGGGCTATCGTTCTGGAAACACCATATATTTT
TRBV21-1	NA	NA	14	TRBJ2-1	CASSKGGQGNEQFF	TGTGCCAGCAGCAAAGGAGGACAGGGCAATGAGCAGTTCTTC
TRBV28	NA	NA	15	TRBJ2-4	CASRLLWGAKNIQYF	TGTGCCAGCAGGCTCTTATGGGGGGCCAAAAACATTCAGTACTTC
TRBV27	NA	NA	15	TRBJ2-3	CASSSPPLSTDTQYF	TGTGCCAGCAGCTCCCCCCCCCTCTCGACAGATACGCAGTATTTT
TRBV7-9	once	NA	15	TRBJ2-2	CASSLSGMVDGELFF	TGTGCCAGCAGCTTATCAGGGATGGTAGACGGGGAGCTGTTTTTT
TRBV4-2	NA	NA	16	TRBJ1-6	CASSQVQSSYNSPLHF	TGTGCCAGCAGCCAAGTACAAAGCTCCTATAATTCACCCCTCCACTTT
TRBV11-3	NA	NA	14	TRBJ2-1	CASSAHPGSNEQFF	TGTGCCAGCAGCGCACATCCGGGATCGAATGAGCAGTTCTTC
TRBV24-1	NA	NA	13	TRBJ2-1	CATSAYRSNEQFF	TGTGCCACCAGTGCCTATCGATCCAATGAGCAGTTCTTC
TRBV6-5	NA	TRBD1	14	TRBJ1-5	CASRGGAGNQPQHF	TGTGCCAGCAGAGGGGGCGCGGGCAATCAGCCCCAGCATTTT
TRBV11-3	NA	NA	14	TRBJ2-2	CASSPSDSPGELFF	TGTGCCAGCAGCCCATCCGACTCCCCCGGGGAGCTGTTTTTT
TRBV19	NA	NA	15	TRBJ2-1	CASSIVRTYYNEQFF	TGTGCCAGTAGTATAGTTAGGACATACTACAATGAGCAGTTCTTC
TRBV10-1	NA	NA	15	TRBJ1-6	CASKAVRIYNSPLHF	TGCGCCAGCAAGGCGGTGAGAATCTATAATTCACCCCTCCACTTT
TRBV15	NA	NA	11	TRBJ1-1	CATSRGAEAFF	TGTGCCACCAGCAGAGGGGCTGAAGCTTTCTTT
TRBV6-6	once	TRBD1	15	TRBJ2-1	CASSLTGTANNEQFF	TGTGCCAGCAGTTTAACCGGGACAGCAAACAATGAGCAGTTCTTC
TRBV28	NA	NA	12	TRBJ1-5	CASSLRDQPQHF	TGTGCCAGCAGTTTGAGAGATCAGCCCCAGCATTTT
TRBV7-8	NA	NA	14	TRBJ1-1	CASSSVGELTEAFF	TGTGCCAGCAGCTCAGTAGGGGAGTTGACTGAAGCTTTCTTT
TRBV13	NA	NA	13	TRBJ2-7	CASSLMGVGSQYF	TGTGCCAGCAGCTTAATGGGAGTGGGGAGCCAGTACTTC
TRBV19	NA	TRBD1	14	TRBJ1-2	CASSRTGEMYGYTF	TGTGCCAGTAGTAGGACAGGGGAAATGTATGGCTACACCTTC
TRBV9	few	TRBD1	15	TRBJ1-2	CASSTQQGMGYGYTF	TGTGCCAGCAGCACCCAACAGGGGATGGGCTATGGCTACACCTTC
TRBV7-6	NA	NA	15	TRBJ2-1	CASSLEPVPNNEQFF	TGTGCCAGCAGCTTAGAACCAGTTCCAAACAATGAGCAGTTCTTC
TRBV7-9	NA	NA	13	TRBJ1-6	CASSPPWDSPLHF	TGTGCCAGCAGCCCTCCCTGGGATTCACCCCTCCACTTT
TRBV5-4	NA	NA	17	TRBJ1-1	CASSLADTAGFGTEAFF	TGTGCCAGCAGCTTGGCCGACACAGCCGGCTTTGGCACTGAAGCTTTCTTT
TRBV5-1	NA	TRBD1	18	TRBJ1-4	CASSLVSPGQGWGEKLFF	TGCGCCAGCAGCTTGGTGTCACCGGGACAGGGTTGGGGTGAAAAACTGTTTTTT
TRBV5-5	NA	NA	14	TRBJ2-7	CASAIGQSSYEQYF	TGTGCCAGCGCCATTGGACAGTCGTCCTACGAGCAGTACTTC
TRBV7-2	NA	NA	16	TRBJ2-1	CASSLGSGHLGNEQFF	TGTGCCAGCAGCTTAGGGTCGGGTCACCTAGGCAATGAGCAGTTCTTC
TRBV5-5	NA	NA	13	TRBJ2-3	CASTSVGTDTQYF	TGTGCCAGCACCTCCGTCGGCACAGATACGCAGTATTTT
TRBV19	NA	NA	14	TRBJ1-6	CASSGWQDNSPLHF	TGTGCCAGTAGTGGCTGGCAGGATAATTCACCCCTCCACTTT
TRBV6-4	NA	NA	13	TRBJ2-1	CASSEGPNNEQFF	TGTGCCAGCAGTGAGGGGCCTAACAATGAGCAGTTCTTC
TRBV5-4	NA	TRBD1	14	TRBJ1-4	CASSRDRGSEKLFF	TGTGCCAGCAGCCGGGACAGGGGTTCGGAAAAACTGTTTTTT
TRBV6-4	NA	NA	15	TRBJ2-3	CASSESLEMADTQYF	TGTGCCAGCAGTGAAAGCCTAGAAATGGCAGATACGCAGTATTTT
TRBV5-1	NA	TRBD2	15	TRBJ2-3	CASSLGLAGSDTQYF	TGCGCCAGCAGCTTAGGGCTAGCGGGTTCAGATACGCAGTATTTT
TRBV19	NA	NA	16	TRBJ1-3	CASSNGSVRSGNTIYF	TGTGCCAGTAGTAACGGTTCGGTCCGCTCTGGAAACACCATATATTTT
TRBV3-1/TRBV3-2	once	NA	15	TRBJ2-7	CASSQDRGTGYEQYF	TGTGCCAGCAGCCAAGATCGGGGAACGGGCTACGAGCAGTACTTC
TRBV6-1	NA	TRBD1	13	TRBJ1-2	CASREGTVYGYTF	TGTGCCAGCAGAGAAGGGACAGTTTATGGCTACACCTTC
TRBV5-1	once	NA	13	TRBJ1-1	CASGSAGNTEAFF	TGCGCCAGCGGCTCTGCGGGGAACACTGAAGCTTTCTTT
TRBV25-1	NA	TRBD2	15	TRBJ2-1	CASSEYSGGYNEQFF	TGTGCCAGCAGTGAATACAGCGGGGGATACAATGAGCAGTTCTTC
TRBV7-6	once	NA	15	TRBJ2-5	CASSFPTGTQETQYF	TGTGCCAGCAGCTTCCCGACAGGAACCCAAGAGACCCAGTACTTC
TRBV19	NA	NA	13	TRBJ2-3	CASRGPRTDTQYF	TGTGCCAGTAGAGGACCGAGGACAGATACGCAGTATTTT
TRBV7-6	NA	NA	14	TRBJ2-2	CASSPLRPIGELFF	TGTGCCAGCAGCCCCCTGCGACCGATCGGGGAGCTGTTTTTT
TRBV27	NA	NA	14	TRBJ1-4	CASSLRGGAEKLFF	TGTGCCAGCAGTTTACGGGGGGGCGCAGAAAAACTGTTTTTT
TRBV5-1	NA	TRBD2	14	TRBJ2-3	CASSLFSGTDTQYF	TGCGCCAGCAGTCTGTTTAGCGGGACAGATACGCAGTATTTT
TRBV5-1	NA	NA	14	TRBJ1-1	CASSSGNSITEAFF	TGCGCCAGCAGCTCGGGAAACTCAATCACTGAAGCTTTCTTT
TRBV19	NA	NA	12	TRBJ2-3	CASSGDTDTQYF	TGTGCCAGTAGCGGAGACACAGATACGCAGTATTTT
TRBV28	NA	NA	14	TRBJ1-6	CASSLGVGRSPLHF	TGTGCCAGCAGTTTAGGGGTAGGTCGTTCACCCCTCCACTTT
TRBV19	NA	TRBD1	15	TRBJ1-6	CASSIVGQGNSPLHF	TGTGCCAGTAGTATCGTCGGACAGGGGAATTCACCCCTCCACTTT